The 4 T cell receptor beta chains presented below share a single source sample, sequenced in a study of blood T cell repertoires in COVID-19. Method: immunoSEQ multiplex PCR; TCRdb's copy keeps in-frame clones and lacks some. The sample yields about 24,000 clones, approximately 78% seen once. Specimen: peripheral blood. These receptors came from a human donor in a cohort sampled during active COVID-19.

The rearrangement uses TRBV7-6 and TRBJ2-7, with 7 bases identical to TRBD1. CDR1 and CDR2 (germline): SGHVS, FNYEAQ. V lost 5 bases, J lost 2 bases, and 6 bases stayed unmatched. The CDR3 contains 14 residues. The DNA of the CDR3 is TGTGCCAGCAGCCTCCCGGGACAGCCCTACGAGCAGTACTTC. Translation: CASSLPGQPYEQYF.

This chain joins TRBV6-2 or TRBV6-3 and TRBJ2-3; 11 bases match TRBD2. This CDR3 has 15 amino acids. V lost 5 bases, J lost 1 base, and 2 bases stayed unmatched. Germline loops: CDR1 MNHEY, CDR2 SVGEGT. CDR3 region: CASSPTSGGTDTQYF. The CDR3 DNA reads TGTGCCAGCAGTCCGACTAGCGGGGGCACAGATACGCAGTATTTT.

A few counts support this clone. This chain joins TRBV7-6 and TRBJ1-1; D ambiguous. V was clipped by 1 base and J by 1 base, with 4 bases between them. Germline CDR1 and CDR2: SGHVS and FNYEAQ. CDR3 length: 13 residues. Here the CDR3 DNA reads TGTGCCAGCAGCTTAGAACAGAACACTGAAGCTTTCTTT. Amino acid sequence: CASSLEQNTEAFF.

This clone appeared a single time. The chain's CDR3 is CASSYSDSGNTIYF. CDR3 in DNA: TGTGCCAGCAGTTATTCAGACTCTGGAAACACCATATATTTT. V usage is TRBV27 and J usage is TRBJ1-3; D remains unclear. Looked up from germline, CDR1 is MNHEY and CDR2 is SMNVEV (reference sequence). The V and J ends lost 4 bases and 0 bases respectively, with 7 bases between them. CDR3 length: 14 amino acids.